A single sample gave rise to the 3 T cell receptor beta chains below, sequenced in a study of cytomegalovirus exposure and HLA in healthy donors. TCRdb's copy holds only in-frame clones and misses some; the assay was immunoSEQ multiplex PCR. The sample lists tens of thousands of clones, 90% to 96% occurring once. Source material: PBMCs. The receptors were sampled from a woman aged 18-29 years in good health and CMV-seronegative.

J is TRBJ1-4 and V is TRBV6-6, with unresolved D. This CDR3 comprises 14 residues. Deletions cut 2 bases from V and 3 bases from J, with 7 bases between. CDR1 and CDR2 from the germline V gene are MNHNY and SVGAGI (reference sequence). CDR3 residues: CASSYRRPNEKLFF. In nucleotides, the CDR3 is TGTGCCAGCAGTTACCGGCGGCCTAATGAAAAACTGTTTTTT.

This clone was recorded once. The gene calls are TRBV7-9 and TRBJ2-1, with D perhaps TRBD2 (6 bases). V dropped 5 bases and J dropped 12 bases, with 11 bases sitting between them. CDR3 size: 11 residues. CDR1 is SEHNR, CDR2 FQNEAQ, per germline (reference sequence). CDR3 nucleotides: TGTGCCAGCAGCCAGGGACTCCCGCAGTTCTTC. The encoded protein is CASSQGLPQFF.

The chain couples TRBV5-4 to TRBJ2-1; 9 bases are shared with TRBD1. J gave up 4 bases and V 4 bases, and 6 bases lay outside the gene matches. Germline V CDR1 and CDR2: SGHNT, YYREEE (reference sequence). The CDR3 is 15 residues long. The CDR3: CASSHTGGWYNEQFF. The CDR3 DNA sequence: TGTGCCAGCAGCCATACAGGGGGCTGGTACAATGAGCAGTTCTTC.